These 3 T cell receptor beta chains originate from one sample sequenced in a study of cytomegalovirus exposure and HLA in healthy donors. PCR involved 60 Vbeta and 13 Jbeta primers. Clones were read by immunoSEQ multiplex PCR, and TCRdb kept only the in-frame ones, dropping some. The sample lists 140,000 or so clones; around two thirds were seen once. The sample comprised PBMCs. The source of these receptors is a man between 18 and 29 years old in good health and CMV-seropositive.

This sequence joins TRBV5-1 and TRBJ2-1; TRBD1 matches at 9 bases. With V trimmed by 3 bases and J by 5 bases, 6 bases remained unmatched. This CDR3 is built from 15 residues. The germline gives CDR1 SGHRS, CDR2 YFSETQ. The CDR3 here is CASSSQTGGNNEQFF. In nucleotides, the CDR3 is TGCGCCAGCAGCTCACAGACAGGGGGAAACAATGAGCAGTTCTTC.

This clone was counted a few times. V is TRBV10-3 and J is TRBJ1-4, with TRBD1 identical over 11 bases. Looked up from germline, CDR1 is ENHRY and CDR2 is SYGVKD. The CDR3 is 16 residues long. Trimming at V came to 3 bases and at J to 5 bases, leaving 5 bases not matched to a gene. The CDR3 region is CAISDPGTGGNEKLFF. CDR3 in DNA: TGTGCCATCAGTGATCCCGGGACAGGGGGGAATGAAAAACTGTTTTTT.

The rearrangement uses TRBV7-2 and TRBJ2-5; possibly TRBD1 for D (5 bases). V was cut by 4 bases and J by 5 bases, with 20 bases left in between. The CDR3 spans 16 residues. The germline CDR1 and CDR2 sequences are SGHTA and FQGNSA. The CDR3 nucleotides are TGTGCCAGCAGCTGGGGCCCGGCGGTGAAAGGGGAGACCCAGTACTTC. This sequence encodes CASSWGPAVKGETQYF.